What follows are 25 T cell receptor beta chains derived from one specimen sequenced in a study of technical replicates of blood from several donors. TCRdb's copy holds only in-frame clones and misses some; the assay was immunoSEQ multiplex PCR. This sample carries some 82,000 clones, roughly 94% of them seen once, and the ten largest clones take about 0.39%. The sequenced sample consisted of T cells isolated from PBMCs. These receptors were taken from a human donor in good health.

DNA for the CDR3: TGTGCCAGCAGTTACAAGAGTCTCTACACCTTC. This sequence encodes CASSYKSLYTF. The chain combines TRBV6-5 with TRBJ1-2; unclear D gene. CDR3 length equals 11 residues. Germline V gene data show CDR1 as MNHEY and CDR2 as SVGAGI. V lost 2 bases, J lost 10 bases, and 8 bases lay in between.

V usage is TRBV5-1 and J usage is TRBJ2-1; 12 bases fit TRBD2. Germline V gene sequence: CDR1 SGHRS, CDR2 YFSETQ. The CDR3 is 16 amino acids. V lost 2 bases, J lost 6 bases, and 6 bases stayed unmatched. The CDR3 reads CASSFALAGGINEQFF. In DNA form, the CDR3 reads TGCGCCAGCAGCTTCGCCCTAGCGGGGGGGATCAATGAGCAGTTCTTC.

The chain carries TRBV19 and TRBJ1-4; the match to TRBD1 covers 7 bases. The ends lost 1 base at V and 0 bases at J; junction bases unmatched: 2. The CDR3 contains 16 residues. Germline V gene lookup returns CDR1 LNHDA and CDR2 SQIVND (reference sequence). CDR3 loop: CASSIGDSSTNEKLFF. CDR3 sequence (DNA): TGTGCCAGTAGTATAGGGGACAGCTCAACTAATGAAAAACTGTTTTTT.

The chain is built from TRBV6-5 and TRBJ1-2, with 7 bases that match TRBD1. V dropped 6 bases and J dropped 2; count of bases not matched to a gene: 9. Germline V gene lookup returns CDR1 MNHEY and CDR2 SVGAGI. The CDR3 loop spans 15 amino acids. CDR3 sequence (DNA): TGTGCCAGCAGCCGAGGACAGGTCGAGAACTATGGCTACACCTTC. Translating gives CASSRGQVENYGYTF.

This rearrangement joins TRBV19 to TRBJ2-3; 8 bases align to TRBD2. CDR1 and CDR2 from the germline V gene are LNHDA and SQIVND (reference sequence). CDR3 size: 15 residues. V gave up 1 base and J gave up 4 bases; unmatched junction bases: 4. CDR3 residues: CASSIGGRPPDTQYF. CDR3 bases: TGTGCCAGTAGTATAGGCGGGAGGCCCCCAGATACGCAGTATTTT.

This sequence joins TRBV27 and TRBJ1-1; TRBD1 is a possible D gene (6 bases). Trimming removed 5 bases at V and 6 bases at J, with 16 bases between. Per germline, CDR1 MNHEY and CDR2 SMNVEV (reference sequence). This CDR3 is 14 amino acids long. The CDR3 DNA reads as TGTGCCAGCAGTCCAGTACAGGGTTGGGCTGAAGCTTTCTTT. Its translation: CASSPVQGWAEAFF.

The gene calls are TRBV6-5 and TRBJ1-1; TRBD1 matches 7 bases. The germline gives CDR1 MNHEY, CDR2 SVGAGI. V was pared by 6 bases and J by 5 bases, with 3 bases of the junction left unmatched. The CDR3 spans 12 residues. CDR3 protein: CASRTGLTEAFF. The CDR3 DNA sequence: TGTGCCAGCAGGACAGGGTTAACTGAAGCTTTCTTT.

The chain uses TRBV29-1 and TRBJ2-7; perhaps TRBD2 as D (5 bases). The CDR3 totals 15 residues. CDR1 SQVTM and CDR2 ANQGSEA come from the germline V gene. Trimming pared 6 bases from V and 0 bases from J, leaving 18 bases between. The CDR3 loop reads CSVPWRALSSYEQYF. The CDR3 nucleotides are TGCAGCGTGCCCTGGCGGGCGTTAAGCTCCTACGAGCAGTACTTC.

The count of this clone is one. The gene calls are TRBV9 and TRBJ2-5; perhaps TRBD1 as D (5 bases). Germline CDR1 is SGDLS and CDR2 is YYNGEE. Trimming removed 0 bases at V and 2 bases at J, with 17 bases between. This CDR3 contains 17 residues. The CDR3 loop reads CASSVGGSWRTQETQYF. The CDR3 DNA reads TGTGCCAGCAGCGTAGGGGGTTCTTGGCGGACACAAGAGACCCAGTACTTC.

The V and J genes are TRBV28 and TRBJ1-1, with TRBD1 as a possible D gene (6 bases). The length of the CDR3 is 16 residues. CDR1 and CDR2 (germline): MDHEN, SYDVKM. V was pared by 3 bases and J by 7 bases, with 21 bases between. The CDR3 reads CASSFNIPRGSNEAFF. As DNA, the CDR3 is TGTGCCAGCAGTTTCAATATTCCCAGGGGATCTAATGAAGCTTTCTTT.

The genes are TRBV7-3 and TRBJ2-7; 8 bases map to TRBD2. This CDR3 spans 14 amino acids. Germline V gives CDR1 SGHTA, CDR2 FQGTGA. V lost 5 bases to trimming and J lost 0 bases; unmatched junction nucleotides: 3. DNA for the CDR3: TGTGCCAGCAGCCCAAGCGGGGGCTCCTACGAGCAGTACTTC. Its protein is CASSPSGGSYEQYF. The full variable domain, in which reference TRBV7-3 and TRBJ2-7 provide the parts outside the CDR3, is GAGVSQTPSNKVTEKGKYVELRCDPISGHTALYWYRQSLGQGPEFLIYFQGTGAADDSGLPNDRFFAVRPEGSVSTLKIQRTERGDSAVYLCASSPSGGSYEQYFGPGTRLTVT.

This clone was recorded only once. This chain uses TRBV5-1 with TRBJ1-2, with D possibly being TRBD1 (6 bases). V lost 0 bases and J 6 bases, leaving 9 bases between the germline ends. Per germline, CDR1 SGHRS and CDR2 YFSETQ. This CDR3 has 13 amino acids. CDR3 sequence reads: CASSLARGDGYTF. CDR3 sequence (DNA): TGCGCCAGCAGCTTGGCCAGGGGCGATGGCTACACCTTC. The full variable domain, with the rest looked up from reference TRBV5-1 and TRBJ1-2, is KAGVTQTPRYLIKTRGQQVTLSCSPISGHRSVSWYQQTPGQGLQFLFEYFSETQRNKGNFPGRFSGRQFSNSRSEMNVSTLELGDSALYLCASSLARGDGYTFGSGTRLTVV.

This clone was found once. The chain uses TRBV2 and TRBJ2-1; 7 bases align to TRBD1. This CDR3 is 14 amino acids long. V was clipped by 6 bases and J by 6 bases; unmatched bases: 8. The germline V gene encodes CDR1 SNHLY and CDR2 FYNNEI. Written as DNA, the CDR3 is TGTGCCAGCAGCGACGACAGGGAAATCAATGAGCAGTTCTTC. It encodes CASSDDREINEQFF.

The rearrangement links TRBV5-1 to TRBJ2-5; D perhaps matches TRBD1 (6 bases). The CDR3 totals 15 residues. Germline V gives CDR1 SGHRS, CDR2 YFSETQ. V lost 1 base and J lost 5, with 15 bases in between. The CDR3 here is CASSLSAGVLETQYF. In DNA form, the CDR3 reads TGCGCCAGCAGCTTGTCGGCAGGGGTTTTGGAGACCCAGTACTTC.

The J gene is TRBJ1-2, the V gene TRBV4-3, with D hard to call. The CDR3 consists of 16 residues. Germline V gene sequence: CDR1 LGHNA, CDR2 YSLEER. V lost 0 bases and J 3 bases, leaving 14 bases between the germline ends. The CDR3 sequence: CASSQDIEPVHYGYTF. CDR3 DNA sequence: TGCGCCAGCAGCCAAGATATTGAACCGGTTCACTATGGCTACACCTTC.

The J gene is TRBJ2-5, the V gene TRBV7-9; the D gene is possibly TRBD1 (6 bases). There are 16 residues in the CDR3. V was shortened by 3 bases and J by 1 base, with 15 bases between the two germline ends. Germline loops: CDR1 SEHNR, CDR2 FQNEAQ (reference sequence). CDR3 bases: TGTGCCAGCAGCTTCCTGCCACAGGGCGCCCAAGAGACCCAGTACTTC. Its translation: CASSFLPQGAQETQYF.

This sequence joins TRBV30 and TRBJ2-7, with TRBD2 matching 11 bases. CDR3 length: 13 amino acids. The junction had 3 bases not matched to a gene; V was cut back by 6 bases and J by 2 bases. Per the germline V gene, CDR1 is GTSNPN and CDR2 is SVGIG (reference sequence). CDR3 sequence reads: CACLAGGTYEQYF. In DNA form, the CDR3 reads TGTGCCTGTCTAGCGGGAGGCACCTACGAGCAGTACTTC.

This rearrangement joins TRBV25-1 to TRBJ2-3; 12 bases map to TRBD2. Germline V gene lookup returns CDR1 MGHDK and CDR2 SYGVNS. V lost 0 bases to trimming and J lost 6 bases; unmatched junction nucleotides: 7. This CDR3 is 17 amino acids long. CDR3 bases: TGTGCCAGCAGTGAATATGGACTAGCGGGAACGTGGGATACGCAGTATTTT. Protein sequence: CASSEYGLAGTWDTQYF.

CDR3 bases: TGTGCCAGTAGTAAGACTAGCGGGGACTACGAGCAGTACTTC. Encoded protein: CASSKTSGDYEQYF. The J gene is TRBJ2-7, the V gene TRBV19; 11 nucleotides match TRBD2. CDR3 size: 14 residues. Losses at the gene ends were 4 bases for V and 3 bases for J; bases not matched to a gene: 2. CDR1 is LNHDA and CDR2 is SQIVND in the germline V gene (reference sequence).

V gene TRBV4-3 combines with J gene TRBJ2-2, with 7 bases matching TRBD2. Looked up from germline, CDR1 is LGHNA and CDR2 is YSLEER. With V trimmed by 0 bases and J by 1 base, 14 bases remained unmatched. There are 20 residues in the CDR3. DNA for the CDR3: TGCGCCAGCAGCCAAGACCCCTCCTTAGCGGGCTGGGAGAACACCGGGGAGCTGTTTTTT. It encodes CASSQDPSLAGWENTGELFF.

J is TRBJ2-1 and V is TRBV14; D gene ambiguous. In germline, CDR1 is SGHDN, CDR2 FVKESK. The CDR3 runs to 14 residues. The ends were cut back, 1 base at V and 9 bases at J, with 13 bases in the middle. The CDR3 DNA is TGTGCCAGCAGCCAAGTTTATAGCCTGGGTGAGCAGTTCTTC. Translation: CASSQVYSLGEQFF. The whole variable domain, remainder taken from reference TRBV14 and TRBJ2-1, is EAGVTQFPSHSVIEKGQTVTLRCDPISGHDNLYWYRRVMGKEIKFLLHFVKESKQDESGMPNNRFLAERTGGTYSTLKVQPAELEDSGVYFCASSQVYSLGEQFFGPGTRLTVL.

The genes are TRBV19 and TRBJ1-5; 7 positions match TRBD1. Germline V gives CDR1 LNHDA, CDR2 SQIVND (reference sequence). Germline trimming cut 4 bases from V and 2 bases from J; bases unmatched to any gene: 8. The CDR3 is 16 amino acids. The CDR3 spells CASSRGPGQGNQPQHF. The CDR3 coding sequence is TGTGCCAGTAGTAGGGGGCCCGGACAGGGCAATCAGCCCCAGCATTTT.

The chain is built from TRBV5-1 and TRBJ2-5; 12 bases agree with TRBD2. V trimming: 7 bases; J trimming: 1 base; junction bases outside the gene matches: 11. Germline CDR1 is SGHRS and CDR2 is YFSETQ. This CDR3 has 17 amino acids. The CDR3 region is CASELRGLAGPQETQYF. The CDR3 DNA follows: TGCGCCAGCGAGCTTAGAGGACTAGCGGGGCCCCAAGAGACCCAGTACTTC.

The chain is built from TRBV6-5 and TRBJ1-1; D is unresolved. The germline V and J ends were trimmed by 0 bases and 0 bases, with 11 bases remaining between them. Germline V gene data show CDR1 as MNHEY and CDR2 as SVGAGI. This CDR3 region has 16 residues. The DNA for the CDR3 is TGTGCCAGCAGTTACTCGATGGGAGGGATGAACACTGAAGCTTTCTTT. This gives the protein CASSYSMGGMNTEAFF.

The genes are TRBV19 and TRBJ1-2; TRBD1 might be the D (5 bases). This CDR3 spans 13 amino acids. V gave up 5 bases and J gave up 8 bases, with 15 bases separating them. CDR1 and CDR2 from the germline V gene are LNHDA and SQIVND (reference sequence). CDR3 loop: CASSPAGTAGYTF. For the CDR3, the DNA is TGTGCCAGTAGTCCGGCGGGGACGGCGGGCTACACCTTC.